A single sample gave rise to the 27 T cell receptor beta chains below, sequenced in a study of response to subunit inactivated influenza vaccine. Each CDR3 protein gets one entry after TCRdb re-called the RT-PCR reads with MiXCR. The sample consists of 250,000 to 350,000 distinct CDR3 sequences, 20% to 25% of them appearing once. The sequencing here drew on PBMCs from blood, taken less than 22 months after vaccination. The receptors derive from a man aged 50 to 75 who received an inactivated influenza vaccine.

CDR3 amino acids: CAISVGQGSHEQYF. CDR3 nucleotide sequence: TGTGCCATCAGTGTGGGACAGGGTAGCCACGAGCAGTACTTC. The chain combines TRBV10-3 with TRBJ2-7, with 9 nucleotides matching TRBD1. The CDR3 is made up of 14 amino acids. From germline, CDR1 is ENHRY and CDR2 SYGVKD. After removal of 4 bases from V and 5 bases from J, the junction contained 6 bases not matched to a gene.

This clonotype has a handful of counts. The chain uses TRBV7-9 and TRBJ1-4, with D tentatively TRBD1 (5 bases). CDR1 SEHNR and CDR2 FQNEAQ come from the germline V gene (reference sequence). The CDR3 contains 14 residues. The germline V and J ends were trimmed by 4 bases and 7 bases, with 13 bases remaining between them. CDR3: CASSSGPGGEKLFF. The CDR3 bases are TGTGCCAGCAGCTCGGGGCCTGGCGGTGAAAAACTGTTTTTT.

This clonotype was counted ten times or more. V and J are TRBV7-2 and TRBJ1-1; 7 nucleotides line up with TRBD1. This CDR3 region has 13 residues. V shed 6 bases and J 8 bases; nucleotides not matched to a gene: 9. Germline lookup yields CDR1 SGHTA and CDR2 FQGNSA. CDR3 region: CASRPQQGREAFF. The CDR3 DNA follows: TGTGCCAGCAGGCCACAACAGGGGAGGGAAGCTTTCTTT.

With respect to this clonotype: This is likely a read error, given that the CDR3 carries no conserved phenylalanine or tryptophan at its end. The gene calls are TRBV20-1 and TRBJ1-5, with 10 bases that match TRBD1. The J segment lost 0 bases and the V segment lost 6 bases, leaving 8 bases of the junction unmatched. The germline V gene encodes CDR1 DFQATT and CDR2 SNEGSKA (reference sequence). The CDR3 runs 16 residues. The CDR3 nucleotides read TGCAGTGCCATGGGGGGGACAGGGGTTAGCAATCAGCCCCAGCATTCT. Translation gives CSAMGGTGVSNQPQHS.

The rearrangement uses TRBV5-1 and TRBJ2-3, with no clear D. The germline V gene encodes CDR1 SGHRS and CDR2 YFSETQ. This CDR3 spans 13 amino acids. Between the trimmed V and J ends, which lost 5 bases and 3 bases, there was a span of 10 bases. DNA for the CDR3: TGCGCCAGCAGTAGAAAAATGACAGATACGCAGTATTTT. Encoded protein: CASSRKMTDTQYF.

This clonotype was observed at least ten times. One end of the junction is discordant with germline, which a read error may explain. The chain carries TRBV7-8 and TRBJ2-1, with 10 positions matching TRBD2. The CDR3 covers 17 residues. CDR1 and CDR2 from the germline V gene are SGHVS and FQNEAQ. Here the CDR3 reads CASSPERGGISSNEQFF. The CDR3 DNA is TGTGCCAGCAGCCCCGAGCGGGGGGGCATATCCTCCAATGAGCAGTTCTTC.

This clonotype was found a few times. The junction differs from germline at one of its ends, possibly a read error. V usage is TRBV5-1 and J usage is TRBJ2-1; TRBD1 aligns across 9 bases. Germline loops: CDR1 SGHRS, CDR2 YFSETQ. The CDR3 has 16 residues. The CDR3 region is CASSFGTGHSHNEQFF. The CDR3 DNA is TGCGCCAGCAGCTTTGGGACAGGGCACTCCCACAATGAGCAGTTCTTC.

The chain links TRBV19 to TRBJ2-3, with TRBD1 identical over 7 bases. The J segment lost 5 bases and the V segment lost 3 bases, leaving 8 bases of the junction unmatched. The CDR3 runs to 15 residues. Germline V gives CDR1 LNHDA, CDR2 SQIVND (reference sequence). The CDR3 sequence: CASSIGTVLEDTQYF. Written as DNA, the CDR3 is TGTGCCAGTAGTATCGGGACAGTCCTCGAAGATACGCAGTATTTT.

This chain uses TRBV2 with TRBJ1-5; 8 bases line up with TRBD1. The CDR3 totals 14 residues. Per the germline V gene, CDR1 is SNHLY and CDR2 is FYNNEI. The ends lost 8 bases at V and 6 bases at J; junction bases unmatched: 9. The CDR3 reads CASSVNRGGQPQHF. CDR3 sequence (DNA): TGTGCCAGCTCAGTGAACAGGGGGGGTCAGCCCCAGCATTTT.

This chain links TRBV7-9 with TRBJ2-7; unclear D gene. V was cut by 5 bases and J by 8 bases, with 16 bases left in between. CDR3 size: 13 residues. Germline-derived CDR1 and CDR2 are SEHNR and FQNEAQ (reference sequence). The CDR3 spells CASSRDGNPQQYF. DNA for the CDR3: TGTGCCAGCAGCCGAGACGGAAACCCCCAGCAGTACTTC.

The chain combines TRBV7-2 with TRBJ2-5; 7 nucleotides line up with TRBD2. This CDR3 contains 14 residues. Trimming took 5 bases from V and 1 from J; bases not matched to a gene: 4. Germline V CDR1 and CDR2: SGHTA, FQGNSA. The CDR3 DNA follows: TGTGCCAGCAGCCCCCGACTAGCCCAAGAGACCCAGTACTTC. Protein sequence: CASSPRLAQETQYF. The entire variable domain, with the rest obtained from reference TRBV7-2 and TRBJ2-5, is as follows: GAGVSQSPSNKVTEKGKDVELRCDPISGHTALYWYRQSLGQGLEFLIYFQGNSAPDKSGLPSDRFSAERTGGSVSTLTIQRTQQEDSAVYLCASSPRLAQETQYFGPGTRLLVL.

This clonotype occurred a few times. The genes are TRBV3-1 and TRBJ1-2, with D possibly matching TRBD1 (6 bases). V shed 4 bases and J shed 3 bases, with 12 bases lying between them. Germline CDR1 reads LGHDT; CDR2 reads YNNKEL (reference sequence). CDR3 size: 14 residues. CDR3 loop: CASSPFPGDYGYTF. CDR3 nucleotide sequence: TGTGCCAGCAGCCCATTTCCAGGGGACTATGGCTACACCTTC.

The chain is built from TRBV5-6 and TRBJ1-3; D might be TRBD1 (5 bases). V lost 2 bases to trimming and J lost 6 bases, with 15 bases between them. Looked up from germline, CDR1 is SGHDT and CDR2 is YYEEEE. CDR3 length: 15 amino acids. CDR3 region: CASSFDGRGKNTIYF. Here the CDR3 DNA reads TGTGCCAGCAGCTTCGACGGACGGGGGAAAAACACCATATATTTT. Combining the CDR3 with reference TRBV5-6 and TRBJ1-3 gives the whole variable domain DAGVTQSPTHLIKTRGQQVTLRCSPKSGHDTVSWYQQALGQGPQFIFQYYEEEERQRGNFPDRFSGHQFPNYSSELNVNALLLGDSALYLCASSFDGRGKNTIYFGEGSWLTVV.

V and J are TRBV13 and TRBJ2-4; D possibly matches TRBD1 or TRBD2 (7 bases each). V lost 4 bases, J lost 4 bases, and 23 bases lay in between. CDR1 is PRHDT and CDR2 is FYEKMQ in the germline V gene (reference sequence). The CDR3 is made up of 18 amino acids. The CDR3 nucleotides are TGTGCCAGCAGCTCCCGACAGGGCAGGAGGGAGGGGAAAAACATTCAGTACTTC. Translated: CASSSRQGRREGKNIQYF.

DNA for the CDR3: TGCGCCAGCAGCCAAGAATCAGGGCCGAGGGGTGAGCAGTTCTTC. Its protein product is CASSQESGPRGEQFF. The rearrangement joins TRBV4-3 to TRBJ2-1; D possibly matches TRBD1 or TRBD2 (5 bases each). The length of the CDR3 is 15 residues. Germline CDR1 is LGHNA and CDR2 is YSLEER. The germline V and J ends were trimmed by 0 bases and 9 bases, with 15 bases remaining between them.

The genes are TRBV7-9 and TRBJ1-2, with unresolved D. The CDR3 extends over 14 amino acids. V lost 5 bases and J 3 bases, leaving 13 bases between the germline ends. Germline CDR1 SEHNR, CDR2 FQNEAQ (reference sequence). This chain's CDR3 is CASSSGRSYYGYTF. The CDR3 nucleotides read TGTGCCAGCAGCAGTGGTCGGTCTTACTATGGCTACACCTTC.

This chain joins TRBV20-1 and TRBJ1-2; 7 nucleotides agree with TRBD1. Trimming took 6 bases from V and 8 from J; bases not matched to a gene: 12. Germline V gene data show CDR1 as DFQATT and CDR2 as SNEGSKA (reference sequence). CDR3 length: 13 amino acids. This CDR3 is CSARRQGGQGYTF. The CDR3 DNA sequence: TGCAGTGCAAGAAGACAGGGTGGGCAGGGCTACACCTTC.

The V call is TRBV2, the J call TRBJ1-5, with a possible D match to TRBD1 (5 bases). The CDR3 contains 15 residues. The germline V gene encodes CDR1 SNHLY and CDR2 FYNNEI. Trimming pared 5 bases from V and 9 bases from J, leaving 20 bases between. The CDR3 DNA follows: TGTGCCAGCAGTCGGCCGACCGGGACTAATAGGCCCCAGCATTTT. Residues: CASSRPTGTNRPQHF.

This clonotype has just a few counts. The chain links TRBV3-1 to TRBJ2-5; D is tentatively TRBD1 or TRBD2 (6 bases each). V was pared by 1 base and J by 5 bases, with 14 bases between. Germline CDR1 LGHDT, CDR2 YNNKEL (reference sequence). CDR3 size: 15 residues. For the CDR3, the DNA is TGTGCCAGCAGCCAAGTTTCGGGGGCCGGGGAGACCCAGTACTTC. This codes for CASSQVSGAGETQYF.

The chain links TRBV7-2 to TRBJ1-4; D may be TRBD1 (6 bases). This CDR3 has 15 residues. Trimming took 2 bases from V and 0 from J, leaving 7 bases between them. The V gene's germline CDR1 is SGHTA and CDR2 FQGNSA. Here the CDR3 reads CASSLHRATNEKLFF. Written as DNA, the CDR3 is TGTGCCAGCAGCTTACACAGGGCAACTAATGAAAAACTGTTTTTT.

With regard to this clonotype: A read error may be the cause here, since a much bigger clone is one base away. In this CDR3 the conserved last residue, phenylalanine or tryptophan, is missing, so a read error is likely. The genes are TRBV7-7 and TRBJ1-4; no clear D. V lost 5 bases and J 0 bases, leaving 10 bases between the germline ends. In germline, CDR1 is SSHAT, CDR2 FNYEAQ (reference sequence). There are 15 residues in the CDR3. The CDR3 loop reads CASSLSDATNEKLFC. The CDR3 bases are TGTGCCAGCAGCCTCTCGGATGCAACTAATGAAAAACTGTTTTGT.

The chain links TRBV6-5 to TRBJ1-5, with 9 bases lining up with TRBD1. The germline gives CDR1 MNHEY, CDR2 SVGAGI. This CDR3 region has 15 residues. The V segment lost 0 bases and the J segment 4 bases; nucleotides outside the gene matches: 1. This chain's CDR3 is CASSYSDRGNQPQHF. As DNA, the CDR3 is TGTGCCAGCAGTTACTCCGACAGGGGGAATCAGCCCCAGCATTTT.

This rearrangement joins TRBV20-1 to TRBJ2-5; D remains ambiguous. The CDR3 is made up of 13 amino acids. The germline CDR1 and CDR2 sequences are DFQATT and SNEGSKA (reference sequence). The V gene lost 1 base and the J gene lost 0 bases, with 6 bases spanning the gap. The DNA for the CDR3 is TGCAGTGCTAGAGCGCTTTACCAAGAGACCCAGTACTTC. Encoded protein: CSARALYQETQYF.

This clonotype was seen only a few times. The rearrangement joins TRBV5-1 to TRBJ1-3, with D perhaps matching TRBD1 (6 bases). Trimming left V 4 bases short and J 1 base short, with 9 bases between. CDR3 length equals 14 residues. Germline CDR1 reads SGHRS; CDR2 reads YFSETQ. For the CDR3, the DNA is TGCGCCAGCAGCGGAGGACAGTCTGGAAACACCATATATTTT. This translates into CASSGGQSGNTIYF. Together with reference TRBV5-1 and TRBJ1-3, the CDR3 gives the full variable domain: KAGVTQTPRYLIKTRGQQVTLSCSPISGHRSVSWYQQTPGQGLQFLFEYFSETQRNKGNFPGRFSGRQFSNSRSEMNVSTLELGDSALYLCASSGGQSGNTIYFGEGSWLTVV.

This clonotype was detected only a few times. The V gene is TRBV15, the J gene TRBJ2-3, with TRBD1 matching 8 bases. CDR1 LNHNV and CDR2 YYDKDF come from the germline V gene (reference sequence). CDR3 length: 15 amino acids. J was trimmed by 2 bases and V by 3 bases; bases with no gene match: 4. CDR3 loop: CATSSQGAPTDTQYF. The CDR3 nucleotides are TGTGCCACCAGCAGCCAGGGGGCCCCCACAGATACGCAGTATTTT.

This clonotype was picked up a small number of times. The V and J genes are TRBV6-1 and TRBJ2-1, with 7 bases fitting TRBD2. With V trimmed by 6 bases and J by 5 bases, 10 bases remained unmatched. The CDR3 runs 15 residues. CDR1 MNHNS and CDR2 SASEGT come from the germline V gene. CDR3 amino acids: CASRGLAATNNEQFF. The DNA for the CDR3 is TGTGCCAGCAGGGGGCTAGCGGCCACAAACAATGAGCAGTTCTTC.

J is TRBJ2-3 and V is TRBV20-1, with D possibly TRBD1 on 5 matching bases. In germline, CDR1 is DFQATT, CDR2 SNEGSKA (reference sequence). V was cut by 0 bases and J by 3 bases, with 13 bases left in between. There are 15 residues in the CDR3. The CDR3 sequence: CSARDLRGLTDTQYF. The CDR3, as DNA: TGCAGTGCTAGAGATCTAAGGGGCCTAACAGATACGCAGTATTTT.